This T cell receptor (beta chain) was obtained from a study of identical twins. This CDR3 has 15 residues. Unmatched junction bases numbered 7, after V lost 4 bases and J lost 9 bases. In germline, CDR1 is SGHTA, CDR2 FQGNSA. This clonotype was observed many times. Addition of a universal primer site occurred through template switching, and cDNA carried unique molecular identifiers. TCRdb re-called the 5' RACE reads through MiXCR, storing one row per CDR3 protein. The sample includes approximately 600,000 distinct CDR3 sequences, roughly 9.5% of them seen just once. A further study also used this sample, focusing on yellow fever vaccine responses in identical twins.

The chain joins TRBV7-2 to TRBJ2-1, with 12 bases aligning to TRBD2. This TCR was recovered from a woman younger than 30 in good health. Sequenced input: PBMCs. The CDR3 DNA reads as TGTGCCAGCAGCTCAAGACTAGCGGGAGCAGGTGAGCAGTTCTTC. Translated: CASSSRLAGAGEQFF.